This T cell receptor (beta chain) was found in a study of shared clonotypes between healthy human individuals. TCRdb's copy holds only in-frame clones and misses some; the assay was immunoSEQ multiplex PCR. The data hold hundreds of thousands of clones, with around 96% observed a single time. The naive CD8 population came from CD45RO-negative cells selected for CCR7, without terminally differentiated effector memory CD45RA+ cells. Nashville, Tennessee was home to all donors, each a Caucasian adult. This CDR3 is 13 amino acids long. Germline lookup yields CDR1 MNHEY and CDR2 SVGAGI. The germline V and J ends were trimmed by 6 bases and 0 bases, with 8 bases remaining between them.

This chain connects TRBV6-5 to TRBJ1-2; D unclear. The sample consisted of naive CD8+ T cells sorted from blood. The receptor's source is a man aged 25-40 years in good health. The CDR3 here is CASSIGANYGYTF. The DNA for the CDR3 is TGTGCCAGCAGCATAGGAGCTAACTATGGCTACACCTTC.